Sequencing of this T cell receptor (beta chain) was carried out in a study of OX40 agonist ivuxolimab in advanced cancers. Overall study context: As their treatment, patients were administered ivuxolimab, an agonistic anti-OX40 (CD134) antibody. Ivuxolimab was delivered to patients intravenously every 2 weeks at doses spanning 0.01 to 10 mg/kg.

The CDR3 contains 16 residues. The germline V gene encodes CDR1 LNHNV and CDR2 YYDKDF (reference sequence). The junction had 2 bases not matched to a gene; V was cut back by 0 bases and J by 2 bases. Assay: immunoSEQ multiplex PCR; the TCRdb copy retains only in-frame clones and omits some. This repertoire shows 50,000 to 80,000 clones, 91% found once; its top ten account for approximately 0.44%. The material was CD4+ or CD8+ T cells sorted from blood, obtained in a trial of the OX40 agonist ivuxolimab. The clonotype was recovered from an adult with an advanced solid tumor such as melanoma, head and neck, liver or kidney cancer. V is TRBV15 and J is TRBJ1-3; 9 nucleotides align to TRBD1. The CDR3 DNA is TGTGCCACCAGCAGAGAAGGACAGGGGACTGGAAACACCATATATTTT. Its translation is CATSREGQGTGNTIYF.